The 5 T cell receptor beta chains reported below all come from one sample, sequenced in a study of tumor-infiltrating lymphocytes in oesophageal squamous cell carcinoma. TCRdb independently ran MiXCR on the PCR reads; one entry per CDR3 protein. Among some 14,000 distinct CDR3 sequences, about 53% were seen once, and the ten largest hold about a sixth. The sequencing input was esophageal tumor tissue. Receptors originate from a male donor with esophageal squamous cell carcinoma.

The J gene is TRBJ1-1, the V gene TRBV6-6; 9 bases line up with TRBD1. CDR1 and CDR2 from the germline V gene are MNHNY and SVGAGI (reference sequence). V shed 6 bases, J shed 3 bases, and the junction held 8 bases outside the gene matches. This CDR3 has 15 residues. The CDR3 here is CASRLRGQGDTEAFF. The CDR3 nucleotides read TGTGCCAGCAGACTACGGGGACAGGGCGACACTGAAGCTTTCTTT.

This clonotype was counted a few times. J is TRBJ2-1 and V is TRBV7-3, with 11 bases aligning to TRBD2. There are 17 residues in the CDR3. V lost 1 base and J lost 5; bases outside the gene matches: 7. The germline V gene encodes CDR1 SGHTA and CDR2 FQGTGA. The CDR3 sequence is CASSLRPSGGPNNEQFF. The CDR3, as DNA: TGTGCCAGCAGCTTAAGGCCTAGCGGGGGGCCCAACAATGAGCAGTTCTTC.

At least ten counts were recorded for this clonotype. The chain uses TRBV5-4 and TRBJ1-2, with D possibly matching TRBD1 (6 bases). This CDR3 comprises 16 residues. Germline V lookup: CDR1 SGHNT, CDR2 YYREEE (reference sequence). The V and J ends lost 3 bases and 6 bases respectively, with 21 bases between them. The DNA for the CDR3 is TGTGCCAGCAGCTCCGGGACAAACGGGGCTGGGCATGGCTACACCTTC. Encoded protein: CASSSGTNGAGHGYTF.

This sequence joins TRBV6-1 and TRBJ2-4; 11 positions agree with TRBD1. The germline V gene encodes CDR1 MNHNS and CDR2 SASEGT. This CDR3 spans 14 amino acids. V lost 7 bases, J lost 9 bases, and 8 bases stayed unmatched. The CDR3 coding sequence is TGTGCCAGCATTAAGGACAGGGGGCCTAGCATTCAGTACTTC. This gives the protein CASIKDRGPSIQYF.

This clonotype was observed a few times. CDR3 loop: CASSLGPRFRRSGYTF. CDR3 in DNA: TGTGCCAGCAGTTTAGGCCCCCGTTTCCGGCGCTCTGGCTACACCTTC. The chain is built from TRBV27 and TRBJ1-2, with unresolved D. Trimming took 2 bases from V and 7 from J, leaving 20 bases between them. Germline assignment: CDR1 MNHEY and CDR2 SMNVEV (reference sequence). The CDR3 is 16 amino acids.